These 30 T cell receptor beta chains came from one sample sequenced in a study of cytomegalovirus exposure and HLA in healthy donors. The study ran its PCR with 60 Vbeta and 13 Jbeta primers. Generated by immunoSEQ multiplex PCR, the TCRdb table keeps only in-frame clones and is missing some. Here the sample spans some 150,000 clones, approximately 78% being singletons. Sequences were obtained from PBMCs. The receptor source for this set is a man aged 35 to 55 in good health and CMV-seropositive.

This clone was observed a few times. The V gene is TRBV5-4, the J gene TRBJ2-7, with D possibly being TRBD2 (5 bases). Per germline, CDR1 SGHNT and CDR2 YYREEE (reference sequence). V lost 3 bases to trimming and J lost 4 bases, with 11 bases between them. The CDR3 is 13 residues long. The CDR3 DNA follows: TGTGCCAGCAGCTCTCACCGGGGATACGAGCAGTACTTC. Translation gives CASSSHRGYEQYF.

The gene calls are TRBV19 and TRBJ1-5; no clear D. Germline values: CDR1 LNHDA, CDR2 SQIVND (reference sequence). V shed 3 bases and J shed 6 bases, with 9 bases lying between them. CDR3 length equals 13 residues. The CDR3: CASSIGSAQPQHF. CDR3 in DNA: TGTGCCAGTAGTATTGGGAGCGCTCAGCCCCAGCATTTT. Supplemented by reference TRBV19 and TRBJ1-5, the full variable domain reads DGGITQSPKYLFRKEGQNVTLSCEQNLNHDAMYWYRQDPGQGLRLIYYSQIVNDFQKGDIAEGYSVSREKKESFPLTVTSAQKNPTAFYLCASSIGSAQPQHFGDGTRLSIL.

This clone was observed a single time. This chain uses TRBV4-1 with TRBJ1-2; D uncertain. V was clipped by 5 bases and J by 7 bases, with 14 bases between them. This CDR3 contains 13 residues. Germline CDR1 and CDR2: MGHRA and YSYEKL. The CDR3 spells CASSASRLGGYTF. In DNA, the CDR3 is TGCGCCAGCAGCGCCTCTAGGCTAGGTGGCTACACCTTC.

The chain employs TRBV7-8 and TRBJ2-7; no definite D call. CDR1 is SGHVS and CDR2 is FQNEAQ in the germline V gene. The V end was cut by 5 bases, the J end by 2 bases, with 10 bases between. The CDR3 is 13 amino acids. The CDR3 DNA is TGTGCCAGCAGCGTACCCCCAGCCTACGAGCAGTACTTC. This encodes CASSVPPAYEQYF.

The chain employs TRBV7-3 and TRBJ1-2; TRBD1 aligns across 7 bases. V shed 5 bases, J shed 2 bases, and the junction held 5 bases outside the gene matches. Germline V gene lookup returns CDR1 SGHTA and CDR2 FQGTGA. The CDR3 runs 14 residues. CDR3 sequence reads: CASSPQGQNYGYTF. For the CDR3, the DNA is TGTGCCAGCAGCCCCCAGGGACAGAACTATGGCTACACCTTC.

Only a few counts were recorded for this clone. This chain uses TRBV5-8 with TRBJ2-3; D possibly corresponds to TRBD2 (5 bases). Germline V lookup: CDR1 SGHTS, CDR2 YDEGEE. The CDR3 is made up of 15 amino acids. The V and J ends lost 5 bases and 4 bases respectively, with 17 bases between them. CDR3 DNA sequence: TGTGCCAGCAGGATAGGACGGAGGATCCCAGATACGCAGTATTTT. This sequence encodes CASRIGRRIPDTQYF.

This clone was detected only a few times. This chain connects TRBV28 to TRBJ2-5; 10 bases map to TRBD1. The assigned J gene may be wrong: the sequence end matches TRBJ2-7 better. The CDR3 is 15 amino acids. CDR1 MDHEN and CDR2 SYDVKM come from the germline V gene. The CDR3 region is CASSFGTGALYEQYF. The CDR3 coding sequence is TGTGCCAGCAGTTTTGGGACAGGGGCCCTTTACGAGCAGTACTTC.

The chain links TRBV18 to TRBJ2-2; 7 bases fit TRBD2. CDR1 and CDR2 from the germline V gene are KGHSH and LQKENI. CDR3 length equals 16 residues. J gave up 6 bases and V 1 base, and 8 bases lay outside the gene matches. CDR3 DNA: TGTGCCAGCTCACCACAACGCGGGAGCCAGTCCGGGGAGCTGTTTTTT. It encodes CASSPQRGSQSGELFF.

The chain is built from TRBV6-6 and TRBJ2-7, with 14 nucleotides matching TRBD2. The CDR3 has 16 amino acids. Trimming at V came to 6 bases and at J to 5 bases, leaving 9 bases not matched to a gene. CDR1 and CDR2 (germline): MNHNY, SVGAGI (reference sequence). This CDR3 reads CASRIPGLAGADEQYF. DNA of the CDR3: TGTGCCAGCAGGATACCGGGACTAGCGGGAGCTGACGAGCAGTACTTC.

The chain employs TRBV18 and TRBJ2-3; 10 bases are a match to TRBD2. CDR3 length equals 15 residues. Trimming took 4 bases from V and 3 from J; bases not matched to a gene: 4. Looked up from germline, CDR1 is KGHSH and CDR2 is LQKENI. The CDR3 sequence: CASSRTSGITDTQYF. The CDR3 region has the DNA TGTGCCAGCTCACGAACTAGCGGGATAACAGATACGCAGTATTTT.

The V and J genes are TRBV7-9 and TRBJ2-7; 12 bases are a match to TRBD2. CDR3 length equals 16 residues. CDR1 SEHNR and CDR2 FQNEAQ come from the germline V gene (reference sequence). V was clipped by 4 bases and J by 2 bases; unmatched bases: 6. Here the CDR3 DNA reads TGTGCCAGCAGCTATCGGACTAGCGGGAAGGCCTACGAGCAGTACTTC. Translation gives CASSYRTSGKAYEQYF.

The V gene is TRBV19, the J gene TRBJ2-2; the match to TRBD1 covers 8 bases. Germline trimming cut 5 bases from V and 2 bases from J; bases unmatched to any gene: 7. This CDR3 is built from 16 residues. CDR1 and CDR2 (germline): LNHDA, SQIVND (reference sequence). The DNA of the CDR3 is TGTGCCAGTAGTTTTAGACAGGGGCTAAACACCGGGGAGCTGTTTTTT. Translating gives CASSFRQGLNTGELFF.

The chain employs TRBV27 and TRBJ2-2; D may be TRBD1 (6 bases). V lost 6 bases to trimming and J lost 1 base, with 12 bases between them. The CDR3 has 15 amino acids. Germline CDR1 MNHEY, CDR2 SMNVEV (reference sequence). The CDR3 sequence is CASRPSTGNTGELFF. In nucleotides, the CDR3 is TGTGCCAGCAGACCATCGACAGGGAACACCGGGGAGCTGTTTTTT.

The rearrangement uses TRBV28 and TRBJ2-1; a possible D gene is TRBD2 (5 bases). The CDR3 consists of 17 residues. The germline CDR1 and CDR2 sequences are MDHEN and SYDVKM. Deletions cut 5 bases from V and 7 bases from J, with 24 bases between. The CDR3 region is CASSPPLGIGPVNEQFF. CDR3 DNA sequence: TGTGCCAGCAGTCCCCCACTCGGGATCGGCCCGGTAAATGAGCAGTTCTTC.

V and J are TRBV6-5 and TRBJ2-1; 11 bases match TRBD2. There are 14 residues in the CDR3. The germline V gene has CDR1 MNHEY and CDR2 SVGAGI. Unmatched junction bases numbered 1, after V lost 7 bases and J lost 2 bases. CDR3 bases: TGTGCCAGCACGACTAGCGGGGCCTACAATGAGCAGTTCTTC. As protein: CASTTSGAYNEQFF.

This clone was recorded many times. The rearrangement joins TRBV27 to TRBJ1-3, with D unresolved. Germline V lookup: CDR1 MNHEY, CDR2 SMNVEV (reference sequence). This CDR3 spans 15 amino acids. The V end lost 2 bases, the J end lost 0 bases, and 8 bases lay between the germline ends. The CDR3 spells CASSLVSGSGNTIYF. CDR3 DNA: TGTGCCAGCAGTTTAGTATCGGGCTCTGGAAACACCATATATTTT.

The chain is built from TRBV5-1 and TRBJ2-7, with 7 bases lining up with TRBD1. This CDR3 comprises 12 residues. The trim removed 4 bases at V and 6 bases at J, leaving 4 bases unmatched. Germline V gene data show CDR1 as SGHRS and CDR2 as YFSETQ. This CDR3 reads CASSPDRAEQYF. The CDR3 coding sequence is TGCGCCAGCAGCCCTGACAGGGCCGAGCAGTACTTC.

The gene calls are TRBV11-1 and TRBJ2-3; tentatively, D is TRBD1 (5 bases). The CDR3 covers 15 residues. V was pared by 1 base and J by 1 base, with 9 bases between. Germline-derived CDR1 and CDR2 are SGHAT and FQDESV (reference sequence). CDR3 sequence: CASSLVPGRTDTQYF. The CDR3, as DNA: TGTGCCAGCAGCTTAGTTCCAGGGCGCACAGATACGCAGTATTTT.

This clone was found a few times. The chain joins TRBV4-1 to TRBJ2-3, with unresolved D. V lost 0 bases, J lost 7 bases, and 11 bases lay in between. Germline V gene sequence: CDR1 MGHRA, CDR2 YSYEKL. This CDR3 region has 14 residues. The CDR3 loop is CASSQERLGYTQYF. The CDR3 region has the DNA TGCGCCAGCAGCCAAGAACGACTCGGTTATACGCAGTATTTT.

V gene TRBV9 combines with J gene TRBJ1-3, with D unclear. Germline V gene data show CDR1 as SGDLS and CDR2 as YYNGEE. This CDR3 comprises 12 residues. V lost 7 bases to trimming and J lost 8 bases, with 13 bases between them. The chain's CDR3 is CASGRVADTIYF. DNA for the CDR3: TGTGCCAGCGGCCGGGTGGCGGACACCATATATTTT.

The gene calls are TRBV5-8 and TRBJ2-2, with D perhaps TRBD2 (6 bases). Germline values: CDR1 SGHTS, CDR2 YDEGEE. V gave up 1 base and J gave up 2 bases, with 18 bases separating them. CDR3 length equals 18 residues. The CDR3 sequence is CASSLKYGLGSNTGELFF. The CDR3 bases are TGTGCCAGCAGCTTGAAGTACGGGCTCGGGAGCAACACCGGGGAGCTGTTTTTT.

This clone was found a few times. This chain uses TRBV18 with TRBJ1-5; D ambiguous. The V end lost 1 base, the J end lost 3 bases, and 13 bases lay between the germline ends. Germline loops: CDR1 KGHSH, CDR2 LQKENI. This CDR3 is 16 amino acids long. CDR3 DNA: TGTGCCAGCTCACCACGTCGAACAGCCACCAATCAGCCCCAGCATTTT. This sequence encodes CASSPRRTATNQPQHF.

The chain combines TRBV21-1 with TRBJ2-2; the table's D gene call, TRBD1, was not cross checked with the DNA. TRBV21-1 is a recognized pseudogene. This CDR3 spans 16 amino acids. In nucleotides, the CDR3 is TGTGCCAGCACCGCAAAGAGGGGGCCGGGCACCGGGGAGCTGTTTTTT. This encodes CASTAKRGPGTGELFF.

CDR3 sequence: CAWSVWGRNTIYF. The CDR3 nucleotides are TGTGCCTGGAGTGTGTGGGGGCGGAACACCATATATTTT. V gene TRBV30 combines with J gene TRBJ1-3; TRBD1 might be the D (6 bases). This CDR3 has 13 amino acids. V shed 0 bases and J shed 7 bases, with 10 bases lying between them. Germline loops: CDR1 GTSNPN, CDR2 SVGIG (reference sequence). The full variable domain, in which reference TRBV30 and TRBJ1-3 provide the parts outside the CDR3, is SQTIHQWPATLVQPVGSPLSLECTVEGTSNPNLYWYRQAAGRGLQLLFYSVGIGQISSEVPQNLSASRPQDRQFILSSKKLLLSDSGFYLCAWSVWGRNTIYFGEGSWLTVV.

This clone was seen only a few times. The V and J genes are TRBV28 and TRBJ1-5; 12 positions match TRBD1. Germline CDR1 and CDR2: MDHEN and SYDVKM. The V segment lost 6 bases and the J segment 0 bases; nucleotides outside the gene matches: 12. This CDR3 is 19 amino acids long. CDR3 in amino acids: CASRLASGTGGVSNQPQHF. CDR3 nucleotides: TGTGCCAGCAGACTAGCATCCGGGACAGGGGGCGTTAGCAATCAGCCCCAGCATTTT.

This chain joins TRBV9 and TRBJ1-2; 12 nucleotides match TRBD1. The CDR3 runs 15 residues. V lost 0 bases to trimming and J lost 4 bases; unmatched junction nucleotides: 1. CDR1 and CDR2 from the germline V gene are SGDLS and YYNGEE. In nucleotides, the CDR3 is TGTGCCAGCAGCGTAGGGGGACAGGGGGCCTATGGCTACACCTTC. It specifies CASSVGGQGAYGYTF.

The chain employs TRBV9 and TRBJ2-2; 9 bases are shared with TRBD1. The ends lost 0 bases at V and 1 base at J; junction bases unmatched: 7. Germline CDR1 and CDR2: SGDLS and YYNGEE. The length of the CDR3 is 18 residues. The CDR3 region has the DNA TGTGCCAGCAGCGTAGCACACAGGGGGCTCGGGAACACCGGGGAGCTGTTTTTT. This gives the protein CASSVAHRGLGNTGELFF. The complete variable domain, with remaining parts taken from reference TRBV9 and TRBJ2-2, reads DSGVTQTPKHLITATGQRVTLRCSPRSGDLSVYWYQQSLDQGLQFLIQYYNGEERAKGNILERFSAQQFPDLHSELNLSSLELGDSALYFCASSVAHRGLGNTGELFFGEGSRLTVL.

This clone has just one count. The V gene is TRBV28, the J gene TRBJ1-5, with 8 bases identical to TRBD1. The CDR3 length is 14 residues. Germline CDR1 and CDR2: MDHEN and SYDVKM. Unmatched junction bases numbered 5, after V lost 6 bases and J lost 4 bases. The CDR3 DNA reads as TGTGCCAGCAGCCCGGACAGGGTGAATCAGCCCCAGCATTTT. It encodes CASSPDRVNQPQHF.

The CDR3 loop reads CASSHTAHHEKLFF. The CDR3 DNA follows: TGTGCCAGCAGCCATACAGCCCATCATGAAAAACTGTTTTTT. This chain connects TRBV6-6 to TRBJ1-4; no reliable D call. This CDR3 comprises 14 residues. Trimming took 6 bases from V and 6 from J, leaving 14 bases between them. CDR1 is MNHNY, CDR2 SVGAGI, per germline (reference sequence).

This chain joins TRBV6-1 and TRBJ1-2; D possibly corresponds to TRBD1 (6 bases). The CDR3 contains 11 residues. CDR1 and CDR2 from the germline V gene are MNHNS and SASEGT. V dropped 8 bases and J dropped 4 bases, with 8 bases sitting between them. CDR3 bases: TGTGCCAGCCAGGGGTTCTATGGCTACACCTTC. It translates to CASQGFYGYTF.